What follows are 9 T cell receptor beta chains derived from one specimen sequenced in a study of blood T cell repertoires in COVID-19. Clones were read by immunoSEQ multiplex PCR, and TCRdb kept only the in-frame ones, dropping some. The table has approximately 270,000 clones, over 75% seen once. Sequencing was carried out using PBMCs or T cells enriched from blood (not recorded which). These receptors were obtained from a woman in her 30s who had recovered from COVID-19.

The V and J genes are TRBV7-8 and TRBJ1-2; no clear D gene. The CDR3 loop spans 13 amino acids. Germline loops: CDR1 SGHVS, CDR2 FQNEAQ. V was cut by 1 base and J by 3 bases, with 6 bases left in between. CDR3 loop: CASSLEVDYGYTF. For the CDR3, the DNA is TGTGCCAGCAGCTTAGAAGTAGACTATGGCTACACCTTC.

This sequence joins TRBV4-1 and TRBJ2-4; TRBD2 aligns across 10 bases. Trimming removed 2 bases from V and 0 bases from J; junction bases left unmatched: 10. CDR3 length: 19 residues. CDR1 and CDR2 (germline): MGHRA, YSYEKL. The CDR3 region is CASSQYPAGGPRAKNIQYF. In DNA form, the CDR3 reads TGCGCCAGCAGCCAATACCCAGCGGGGGGGCCGCGAGCCAAAAACATTCAGTACTTC.

J is TRBJ2-3 and V is TRBV20-1, with 8 bases lining up with TRBD2. CDR3 length: 11 amino acids. Germline V gene sequence: CDR1 DFQATT, CDR2 SNEGSKA (reference sequence). CDR3 sequence: CSGGARDTQYF. The CDR3 coding sequence is TGCAGCGGGGGGGCTAGAGATACGCAGTATTTT.

This chain uses TRBV7-9 with TRBJ1-6, with D hard to call. V shed 5 bases and J shed 7 bases, with 15 bases lying between them. Germline V gene lookup returns CDR1 SEHNR and CDR2 FQNEAQ (reference sequence). The CDR3 runs to 15 residues. CDR3 residues: CASSAPGGNNSPLHF. The CDR3 nucleotides are TGTGCCAGCAGCGCGCCGGGAGGGAACAATTCACCCCTCCACTTT.

The rearrangement links TRBV14 to TRBJ1-2; D not certain. This CDR3 comprises 12 residues. Germline-derived CDR1 and CDR2 are SGHDN and FVKESK. The V and J ends lost 1 base and 5 bases respectively, with 5 bases between them. CDR3 DNA sequence: TGTGCCAGCAGCCAAGGGCCTTATGGCTACACCTTC. Translating gives CASSQGPYGYTF. Variable domain in full (rest from reference TRBV14 and TRBJ1-2): EAGVTQFPSHSVIEKGQTVTLRCDPISGHDNLYWYRRVMGKEIKFLLHFVKESKQDESGMPNNRFLAERTGGTYSTLKVQPAELEDSGVYFCASSQGPYGYTFGSGTRLTVV.

This clone was counted a single time. V and J are TRBV18 and TRBJ2-7; 11 nucleotides align to TRBD2. Trimming at V came to 3 bases and at J to 5 bases, leaving 6 bases not matched to a gene. This CDR3 is 15 amino acids long. CDR1 and CDR2 from the germline V gene are KGHSH and LQKENI. CDR3 region: CASSPRTGLADEQYF. The CDR3 DNA is TGTGCCAGCTCACCCCGAACGGGACTAGCGGACGAGCAGTACTTC. Full variable domain (remainder filled in from reference TRBV18 and TRBJ2-7): NAGVMQNPRHLVRRRGQEARLRCSPMKGHSHVYWYRQLPEEGLKFMVYLQKENIIDESGMPKERFSAEFPKEGPSILRIQQVVRGDSAAYFCASSPRTGLADEQYFGPGTRLTVT.

The chain is built from TRBV27 and TRBJ1-2, with 7 nucleotides matching TRBD1. J lost 3 bases, V lost 7 bases, and 11 bases had no gene match. This CDR3 is built from 15 residues. Germline loops: CDR1 MNHEY, CDR2 SMNVEV (reference sequence). The chain's CDR3 is CASTPGQPTDYGYTF. DNA for the CDR3: TGTGCCAGCACCCCGGGACAGCCAACGGACTATGGCTACACCTTC.

The rearrangement links TRBV4-1 to TRBJ2-1; TRBD2 aligns across 7 bases. There are 16 residues in the CDR3. Trimming cost V 3 bases and J 2 bases; bases outside gene matches: 7. Germline assignment: CDR1 MGHRA and CDR2 YSYEKL. The CDR3 protein is CASSQRAGITYNEQFF. In DNA, the CDR3 is TGCGCCAGCAGCCAGAGAGCGGGGATAACCTACAATGAGCAGTTCTTC.

The chain employs TRBV14 and TRBJ1-2, with D perhaps TRBD1 (5 bases). This CDR3 has 14 residues. CDR1 is SGHDN, CDR2 FVKESK, per germline. The V gene lost 2 bases and the J gene lost 6 bases, with 13 bases spanning the gap. CDR3 DNA: TGTGCCAGCAGCCAAAGGGCAGGGTCGGATGGCTACACCTTC. It yields the protein CASSQRAGSDGYTF.